This T cell receptor (beta chain) was captured in a study of cytomegalovirus exposure and HLA in healthy donors. General study results and limits: In a later analysis, parvovirus B19, influenza, CMV and Epstein-Barr virus appeared linked to several top co-occurrence clusters.

V lost 3 bases and J lost 5; bases outside the gene matches: 8. The CDR3 extends over 16 amino acids. In germline, CDR1 is SGHRS, CDR2 YFSETQ. 60 Vbeta and 13 Jbeta primers were used in PCR. The data were produced by immunoSEQ multiplex PCR, yet TCRdb's version contains in-frame clones alone and is incomplete. The sample has around 190,000 clones, 60% to 80% seen once; the top ten hold just under 3%. With regard to this clone: What it recognizes is unknown.

The chain combines TRBV5-1 with TRBJ1-6; 7 nucleotides align to TRBD1. The origin of this receptor is a woman aged 30 to 39 in good health and CMV-seronegative. Sequencing was carried out using PBMCs. This chain's CDR3 is CASSSTTGTDNSPLHF. The CDR3 region has the DNA TGCGCCAGCAGCTCGACCACCGGGACAGATAATTCACCCCTCCACTTT.